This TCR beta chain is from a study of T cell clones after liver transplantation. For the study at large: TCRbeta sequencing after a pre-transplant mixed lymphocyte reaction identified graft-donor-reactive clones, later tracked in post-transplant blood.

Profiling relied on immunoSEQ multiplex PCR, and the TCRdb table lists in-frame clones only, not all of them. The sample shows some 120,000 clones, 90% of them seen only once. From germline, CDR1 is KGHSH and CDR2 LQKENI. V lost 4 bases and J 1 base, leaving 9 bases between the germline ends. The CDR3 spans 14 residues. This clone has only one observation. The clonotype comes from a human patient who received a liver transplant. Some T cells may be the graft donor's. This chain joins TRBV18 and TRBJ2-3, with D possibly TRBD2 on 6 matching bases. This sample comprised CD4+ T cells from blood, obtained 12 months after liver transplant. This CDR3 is CASSLRRGTDTQYF. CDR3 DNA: TGTGCCAGCTCACTACGGAGGGGCACAGATACGCAGTATTTT.